This record concerns one T cell receptor beta chain sequence. The PCR employed 60 Vbeta primers together with 13 Jbeta primers. Libraries were prepared by immunoSEQ multiplex PCR; TCRdb keeps only in-frame clonotypes and omits some of them. The table shows approximately 150,000 clones, with approximately 67% occurring only once. The sample is drawn from a study of cytomegalovirus exposure and HLA in healthy donors. The receptor was isolated from a woman under 30 in good health and CMV-seropositive. Sequencing used PBMCs.

The chain's CDR3 is CAIRRELLNTEAFF. CDR3 nucleotides: TGTGCCATCAGGAGAGAGCTCTTGAACACTGAAGCTTTCTTT. V usage is TRBV10-3 and J usage is TRBJ1-1; D is uncertain. With 6 bases removed from V and 0 bases from J, the gap between germline ends came to 11 bases. Germline V gene lookup returns CDR1 ENHRY and CDR2 SYGVKD. CDR3 length: 14 residues.